This T cell receptor beta chain was captured by sequencing in a study of cytomegalovirus exposure and HLA in healthy donors. On the study more broadly: Early release data held 75 million to 90 million unique TCRs from HLA-typed donors.

The CDR3 has 21 residues. Germline V gene data show CDR1 as MNHEY and CDR2 as SMNVEV (reference sequence). Trimming took 5 bases from V and 2 from J; bases not matched to a gene: 23. With 60 Vbeta and 13 Jbeta primers, the PCR was carried out. Only in-frame clones appear in the TCRdb table, and some are missing; sequencing was by immunoSEQ multiplex PCR. Of 200,000 or so clones in the sample, about four fifths are singletons; the top ten hold 4.5% to 7.5%. Sequences were obtained from PBMCs. This sequence was found in a woman aged 25 to 39 in good health and CMV-seropositive. This chain connects TRBV27 to TRBJ1-5, with 8 nucleotides matching TRBD1. CDR3: CASSRWRPTRTPGQGNQPQHF. The CDR3 bases are TGTGCCAGCAGTCGATGGCGACCCACTCGAACCCCGGGACAGGGCAATCAGCCCCAGCATTTT.